The 21 T cell receptor beta chains below come from one sample, sequenced in a study of T cells in Graves' hyperthyroidism and ophthalmopathy. Researchers amplified the TCR beta CDR3 regions from RNA transcripts. Researchers ran a first-round RT-PCR on the TCR CDR3 using the HTBI primer set. TCRdb re-called the multiplex PCR reads through MiXCR, storing one row per CDR3 protein. The sample consists of around 690,000 distinct CDR3 sequences, around 15% of them appearing once. The sequenced sample was blood. These receptors were obtained from a man aged 50-60 years with Graves' hyperthyroidism.

This clonotype was picked up many times. V is TRBV28 and J is TRBJ1-1; TRBD1 might be the D (6 bases). This CDR3 contains 13 residues. The V gene's germline CDR1 is MDHEN and CDR2 SYDVKM. The germline V and J ends were trimmed by 4 bases and 4 bases, with 10 bases remaining between them. CDR3 region: CASSYRDTTEAFF. The CDR3 coding sequence is TGTGCCAGCAGTTACCGGGACACCACTGAAGCTTTCTTT. Together with reference TRBV28 and TRBJ1-1, the CDR3 gives the full variable domain: DVKVTQSSRYLVKRTGEKVFLECVQDMDHENMFWYRQDPGLGLRLIYFSYDVKMKEKGDIPEGYSVSREKKERFSLILESASTNQTSMYLCASSYRDTTEAFFGQGTRLTVV.

This clonotype was recorded many times. The V gene is TRBV6-5, the J gene TRBJ2-7; 11 nucleotides align to TRBD1. The CDR3 has 15 amino acids. Per germline, CDR1 MNHEY and CDR2 SVGAGI. The trim removed 0 bases at V and 5 bases at J, leaving 3 bases unmatched. CDR3 residues: CASSYSGTGGHEQYF. The CDR3 DNA is TGTGCCAGCAGTTACTCCGGGACAGGGGGGCACGAGCAGTACTTC.

This clonotype was observed many times. This rearrangement joins TRBV2 to TRBJ1-2; 7 nucleotides agree with TRBD1. The germline V gene has CDR1 SNHLY and CDR2 FYNNEI. This CDR3 region has 15 residues. V shed 2 bases and J 2 bases; nucleotides not matched to a gene: 5. This CDR3 is CASSELTTGNYGYTF. For the CDR3, the DNA is TGTGCCAGCAGTGAATTGACGACAGGGAACTATGGCTACACCTTC.

About this clonotype itself: One junction end disagrees with the germline gene, perhaps due to a read error. The chain combines TRBV7-9 with TRBJ2-5, with 10 nucleotides matching TRBD2. This CDR3 comprises 19 residues. Germline V gives CDR1 SEHNR, CDR2 FQNEAQ (reference sequence). Here the CDR3 reads CASSLVGKGLAERQETRYF. Here the CDR3 DNA reads TGTGCCAGCAGCTTAGTCGGGAAAGGACTAGCGGAGCGCCAGGAGACCCGGTACTTC.

The genes are TRBV30 and TRBJ1-1; the D gene is possibly TRBD1 (5 bases). The CDR3 runs 15 residues. Per germline, CDR1 GTSNPN and CDR2 SVGIG (reference sequence). Trimming removed 3 bases at V and 0 bases at J, with 14 bases between. CDR3 DNA: TGTGCCTGGAGAAGGAGAGGGGTGGTGAACACTGAAGCTTTCTTT. Residues: CAWRRRGVVNTEAFF.

This clonotype was seen repeatedly, ten times or more. A junction end diverges from the germline sequence, so it may reflect a read error. V gene TRBV2 combines with J gene TRBJ2-1; D gene unclear. The CDR3 extends over 15 amino acids. Germline CDR1 reads SNHLY; CDR2 reads FYNNEI. CDR3 amino acids: CASSALSPSSNEQFF. DNA for the CDR3: TGTGCCAGCAGCGCTTTGAGCCCCTCCTCCAATGAGCAGTTCTTC.

This clonotype was detected ten times or more. The V and J genes are TRBV28 and TRBJ1-5; tentative D call: TRBD1 (6 bases). This CDR3 spans 17 amino acids. Looked up from germline, CDR1 is MDHEN and CDR2 is SYDVKM. Trimming pared 3 bases from V and 2 bases from J, leaving 17 bases between. In DNA, the CDR3 is TGTGCCAGCAGTTTTACTACAGGGTCGGTCGGCAATCAGCCCCAGCATTTT. This encodes CASSFTTGSVGNQPQHF.

The CDR3 spells CASSRSGSETYEQYF. CDR3 nucleotides: TGCGCCAGCAGTCGAAGCGGCTCGGAGACCTACGAGCAGTACTTC. The chain uses TRBV4-1 and TRBJ2-7; tentatively, D is TRBD2 (5 bases). The germline V gene encodes CDR1 MGHRA and CDR2 YSYEKL. V dropped 6 bases and J dropped 2 bases, with 17 bases sitting between them. The CDR3 spans 15 residues.

This clonotype was picked up many times. The V gene is TRBV7-9, the J gene TRBJ2-5; 13 bases map to TRBD2. Germline values: CDR1 SEHNR, CDR2 FQNEAQ (reference sequence). The CDR3 totals 16 residues. J was trimmed by 5 bases and V by 4 bases; bases with no gene match: 7. The CDR3 sequence: CASSSGLAGAHETQYF. The DNA for the CDR3 is TGTGCCAGCAGCTCCGGACTAGCGGGAGCACACGAGACCCAGTACTTC.

This clonotype has at least ten counts. The chain recombines TRBV11-2 with TRBJ2-1; possibly TRBD1 or TRBD2 for D (7 bases each). CDR3 length equals 19 residues. V lost 5 bases and J lost 1, with 24 bases in between. From germline, CDR1 is SGHAT and CDR2 FQNNGV. CDR3 region: CASSLRQGWRERSYNEQFF. The CDR3 DNA reads TGTGCCAGCAGCCTTCGACAGGGCTGGCGGGAGCGATCCTACAATGAGCAGTTCTTC.

This clonotype was counted a few times. V usage is TRBV3-1 and J usage is TRBJ2-1; D is unresolved. V shed 3 bases and J shed 8 bases, with 5 bases lying between them. The germline CDR1 and CDR2 sequences are LGHDT and YNNKEL (reference sequence). The CDR3 loop spans 11 amino acids. The CDR3 sequence: CASSHIYEQFF. The CDR3 nucleotides read TGTGCCAGCAGCCATATCTATGAGCAGTTCTTC.

Of note for this clonotype: Being one base from a much bigger clone, this may be a read error. The chain employs TRBV5-6 and TRBJ2-7; D gene unclear. V dropped 3 bases and J dropped 0 bases, with 7 bases sitting between them. This CDR3 is 13 amino acids long. Germline loops: CDR1 SGHDT, CDR2 YYEEEE. Written as DNA, the CDR3 is TGTGCCAGCAGCTGCGGAGACTCCTACGAGCAGTACTTC. Encoded protein: CASSCGDSYEQYF.

This clonotype has ten or more counts. The rearrangement uses TRBV20-1 and TRBJ2-7; 9 bases are a match to TRBD1. The CDR3 runs 12 residues. The V gene's germline CDR1 is DFQATT and CDR2 SNEGSKA (reference sequence). The V and J ends lost 5 bases and 4 bases, in that order; junction bases with no gene match: 3. The CDR3 spells CSAAGQGYEQYF. The CDR3, as DNA: TGCAGTGCTGCGGGACAGGGATACGAGCAGTACTTC.

This clonotype occurred many times. This chain uses TRBV30 with TRBJ2-7; no clear D gene. The V and J ends lost 1 base and 0 bases respectively, with 4 bases between them. The CDR3 is made up of 12 amino acids. From germline, CDR1 is GTSNPN and CDR2 SVGIG (reference sequence). The CDR3 protein is CAWSDSSYEQYF. The CDR3 region has the DNA TGTGCCTGGAGTGACAGCTCCTACGAGCAGTACTTC.

The chain couples TRBV19 to TRBJ2-5; 11 nucleotides align to TRBD2. Germline V CDR1 and CDR2: LNHDA, SQIVND (reference sequence). V dropped 6 bases and J dropped 5; count of bases not matched to a gene: 5. The CDR3 covers 14 residues. The CDR3 loop is CASRVTSGIETQYF. The CDR3 region has the DNA TGTGCCAGTAGGGTGACTAGCGGGATTGAGACCCAGTACTTC.

This clonotype showed up many times. The rearrangement links TRBV10-3 to TRBJ2-3; 8 nucleotides align to TRBD1. The CDR3 spans 15 residues. The V segment lost 3 bases and the J segment 5 bases; nucleotides outside the gene matches: 7. In germline, CDR1 is ENHRY, CDR2 SYGVKD. CDR3 bases: TGTGCCATCAGTGACGCGGGGACAGGAAAAGATACGCAGTATTTT. This encodes CAISDAGTGKDTQYF.

Note on this clonotype: This may be a read error, as it is one base from a much larger clone. The gene calls are TRBV2 and TRBJ2-3; 7 bases line up with TRBD1. Germline V gene sequence: CDR1 SNHLY, CDR2 FYNNEI. The V segment lost 6 bases and the J segment 6 bases; nucleotides outside the gene matches: 9. CDR3 size: 14 residues. CDR3 coding DNA: TGTGCCAGCAGAAGGGACAGTTCCCCCGATACGCAGTATTTT. Translation: CASRRDSSPDTQYF.

This clonotype was found many times. The CDR3 nucleotides read TGTGCCAGTAGTTCTAGCGGGGGTTACAATGAGCAGTTCTTC. Its translation: CASSSSGGYNEQFF. The rearrangement uses TRBV19 and TRBJ2-1; the match to TRBD2 covers 10 bases. Germline lookup yields CDR1 LNHDA and CDR2 SQIVND (reference sequence). CDR3 length: 14 residues. V lost 5 bases and J lost 4; bases outside the gene matches: 2.

The chain uses TRBV7-9 and TRBJ2-1; 10 nucleotides agree with TRBD2. The CDR3 loop spans 16 amino acids. V was pared by 0 bases and J by 9 bases, with 8 bases of the junction left unmatched. The germline gives CDR1 SEHNR, CDR2 FQNEAQ (reference sequence). The CDR3 loop is CASSLAPAGGYGEQFF. The CDR3 bases are TGTGCCAGCAGCTTAGCGCCAGCGGGGGGGTACGGTGAGCAGTTCTTC.

This sequence joins TRBV7-9 and TRBJ2-7; D is undetermined. Trimming left V 6 bases short and J 5 bases short, with 8 bases between. Germline V gene lookup returns CDR1 SEHNR and CDR2 FQNEAQ (reference sequence). CDR3 size: 11 residues. As DNA, the CDR3 is TGTGCCAGCAGAACGGCCGACGAGCAGTACTTC. It yields the protein CASRTADEQYF.

The rearrangement uses TRBV11-2 and TRBJ1-5; D unclear. The CDR3 has 19 amino acids. Germline CDR1 is SGHAT and CDR2 is FQNNGV. V was pared by 1 base and J by 6 bases, with 25 bases between. The CDR3 loop reads CASSLGTFSAPYSTQPQHF. As DNA, the CDR3 is TGTGCCAGCAGCTTAGGAACTTTTAGTGCCCCTTATAGTACTCAGCCCCAGCATTTT. Full variable domain (rest looked up from reference TRBV11-2 and TRBJ1-5): EAGVAQSPRYKIIEKRQSVAFWCNPISGHATLYWYQQILGQGPKLLIQFQNNGVVDDSQLPKDRFSAERLKGVDSTLKIQPAKLEDSAVYLCASSLGTFSAPYSTQPQHFGDGTRLSIL.